One T cell receptor beta chain is described in this entry. This CDR3 region has 14 residues. The V gene's germline CDR1 is MNHEY and CDR2 SVGAGI. The V and J ends lost 6 bases and 2 bases, in that order; junction bases with no gene match: 6. This sample was taken from a study of blood T cell repertoires in COVID-19. Whole-study context: In each case, the material was cDNA or gDNA derived from T cells, B-cell-depleted T cells, or PBMCs.

The method was immunoSEQ multiplex PCR; TCRdb's version includes in-frame clones alone and lacks a portion of them. Seen here are 35,000 to 50,000 clones, around 84% observed once, and the top ten hold about 14%. The source of this sequence is a man aged 50-60 years with active or convalescent COVID-19. The V and J genes are TRBV6-5 and TRBJ2-7; TRBD1 matches at 8 bases. The sample consisted of peripheral blood. As DNA, the CDR3 is TGTGCCAGCAGCCGGACAGGGCCGGCCTACGAGCAGTACTTC. Protein: CASSRTGPAYEQYF.